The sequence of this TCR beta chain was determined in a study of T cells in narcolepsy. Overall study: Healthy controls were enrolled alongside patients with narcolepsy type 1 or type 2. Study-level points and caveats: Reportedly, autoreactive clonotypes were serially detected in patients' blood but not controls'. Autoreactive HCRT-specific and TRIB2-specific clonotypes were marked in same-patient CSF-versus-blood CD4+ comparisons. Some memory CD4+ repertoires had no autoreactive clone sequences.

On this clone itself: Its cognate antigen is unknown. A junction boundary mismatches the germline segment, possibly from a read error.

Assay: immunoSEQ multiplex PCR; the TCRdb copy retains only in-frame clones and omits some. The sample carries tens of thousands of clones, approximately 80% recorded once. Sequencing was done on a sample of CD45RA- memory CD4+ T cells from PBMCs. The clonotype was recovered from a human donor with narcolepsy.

The CDR3 nucleotides are TGTGCTAGCAGCTTGACAATGAACACTGAAGCTTTCTTT. Translating gives CASSLTMNTEAFF. This chain links TRBV7-7 with TRBJ1-1; D remains unclear. Germline CDR1 reads SSHAT; CDR2 reads FNYEAQ (reference sequence). The CDR3 is 13 residues long. The variable domain in full, with the rest retrieved from reference TRBV7-7 and TRBJ1-1, is GAGVSQSPRYKVTKRGQDVTLRCDPISSHATLYWYQQALGQGPEFLTYFNYEAQPDKSGLPSDRFSAERPEGSISTLTIQRTEQRDSAMYRCASSLTMNTEAFFGQGTRLTVV.